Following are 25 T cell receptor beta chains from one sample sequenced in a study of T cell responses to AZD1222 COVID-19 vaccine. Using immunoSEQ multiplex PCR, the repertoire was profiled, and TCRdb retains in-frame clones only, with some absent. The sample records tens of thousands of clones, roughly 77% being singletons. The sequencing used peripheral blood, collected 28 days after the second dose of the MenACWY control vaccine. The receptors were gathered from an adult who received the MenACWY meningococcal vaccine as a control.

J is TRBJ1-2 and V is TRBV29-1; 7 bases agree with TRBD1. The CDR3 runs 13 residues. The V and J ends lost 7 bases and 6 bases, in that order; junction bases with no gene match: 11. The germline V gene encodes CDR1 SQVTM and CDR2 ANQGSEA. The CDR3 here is CSGGQGQSDGYTF. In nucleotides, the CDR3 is TGCAGCGGGGGCCAGGGACAGTCCGATGGCTACACCTTC.

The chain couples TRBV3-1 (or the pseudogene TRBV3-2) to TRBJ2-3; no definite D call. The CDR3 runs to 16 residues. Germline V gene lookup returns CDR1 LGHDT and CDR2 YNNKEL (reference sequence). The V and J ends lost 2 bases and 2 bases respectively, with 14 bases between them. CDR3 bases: TGTGCCAGCAGCCAATCTTACGGGCAATACACAGATACGCAGTATTTT. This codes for CASSQSYGQYTDTQYF.

CDR3 sequence reads: CAISEGLSNQPQHF. The DNA of the CDR3 is TGTGCCATCAGTGAAGGCCTTAGCAATCAGCCCCAGCATTTT. The chain uses TRBV10-3 and TRBJ1-5, with D unresolved. Per germline, CDR1 ENHRY and CDR2 SYGVKD. This CDR3 contains 14 residues. Between the trimmed V and J ends, which lost 3 bases and 0 bases, there was a span of 6 bases.

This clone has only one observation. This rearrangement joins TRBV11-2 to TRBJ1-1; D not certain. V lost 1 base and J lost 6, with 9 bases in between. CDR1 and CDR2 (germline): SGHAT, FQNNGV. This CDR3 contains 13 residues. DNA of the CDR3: TGTGCCAGCAGCTTAGGACGGTACGCTGAAGCTTTCTTT. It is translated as CASSLGRYAEAFF.

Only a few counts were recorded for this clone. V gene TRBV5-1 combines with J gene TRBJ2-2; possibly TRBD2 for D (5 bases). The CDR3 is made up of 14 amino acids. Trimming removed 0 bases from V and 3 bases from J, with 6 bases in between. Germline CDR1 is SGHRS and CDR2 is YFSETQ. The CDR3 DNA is TGCGCCAGCAGCTTGGCCGGGGACACCGGGGAGCTGTTTTTT. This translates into CASSLAGDTGELFF.

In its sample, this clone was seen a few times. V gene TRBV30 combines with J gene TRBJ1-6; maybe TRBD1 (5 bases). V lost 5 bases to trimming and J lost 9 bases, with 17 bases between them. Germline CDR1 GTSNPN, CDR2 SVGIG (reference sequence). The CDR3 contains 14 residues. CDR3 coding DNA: TGTGCCTGGGGGACCCTCGCTGGGGCTTCACCCCTCCACTTT. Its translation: CAWGTLAGASPLHF.

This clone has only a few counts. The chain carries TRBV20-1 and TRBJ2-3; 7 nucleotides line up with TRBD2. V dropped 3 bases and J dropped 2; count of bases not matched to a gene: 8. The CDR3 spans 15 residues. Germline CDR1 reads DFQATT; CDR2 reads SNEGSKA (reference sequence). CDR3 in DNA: TGCAGTGCTAGTTCCGGCGGGGGTCACACAGATACGCAGTATTTT. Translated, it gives CSASSGGGHTDTQYF.

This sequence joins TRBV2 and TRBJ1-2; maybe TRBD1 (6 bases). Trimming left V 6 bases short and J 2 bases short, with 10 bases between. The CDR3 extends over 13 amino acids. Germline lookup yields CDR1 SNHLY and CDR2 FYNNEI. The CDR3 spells CASRQGENYGYTF. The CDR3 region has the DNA TGTGCCAGCAGACAGGGTGAAAACTATGGCTACACCTTC.

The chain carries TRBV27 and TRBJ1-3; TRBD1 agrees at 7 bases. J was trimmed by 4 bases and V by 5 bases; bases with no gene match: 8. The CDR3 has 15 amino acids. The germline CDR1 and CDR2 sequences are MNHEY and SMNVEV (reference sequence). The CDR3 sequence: CASSLSAQGGNTIYF. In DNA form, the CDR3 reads TGTGCCAGCAGTCTCTCCGCACAGGGGGGAAACACCATATATTTT.

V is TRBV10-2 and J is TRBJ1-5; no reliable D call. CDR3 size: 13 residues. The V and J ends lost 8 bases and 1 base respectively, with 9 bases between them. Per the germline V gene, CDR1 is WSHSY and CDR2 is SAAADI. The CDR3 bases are TGCGCCAGCGGGAAGGACAGCAATCAGCCCCAGCATTTT. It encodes CASGKDSNQPQHF.

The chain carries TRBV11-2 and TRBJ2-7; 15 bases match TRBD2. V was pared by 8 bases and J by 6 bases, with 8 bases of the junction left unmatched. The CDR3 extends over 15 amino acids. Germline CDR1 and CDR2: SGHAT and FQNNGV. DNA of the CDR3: TGTGCCAGCTCCATCGGGACTAGCGGGAGGATCGAGCAGTACTTC. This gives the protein CASSIGTSGRIEQYF.

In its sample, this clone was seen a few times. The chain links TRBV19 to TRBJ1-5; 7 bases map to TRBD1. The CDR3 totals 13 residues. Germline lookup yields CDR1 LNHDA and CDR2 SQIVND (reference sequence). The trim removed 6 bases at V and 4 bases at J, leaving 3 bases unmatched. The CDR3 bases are TGTGCCAGTAGGTACAGGGGTAATCAGCCCCAGCATTTT. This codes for CASRYRGNQPQHF.

The CDR3: CASSLDQKGNEKLFF. DNA of the CDR3: TGCGCCAGCAGCTTGGACCAGAAAGGGAATGAAAAACTGTTTTTT. This chain links TRBV5-1 with TRBJ1-4; D gene unclear. Germline CDR1 reads SGHRS; CDR2 reads YFSETQ. Trimming took 0 bases from V and 5 from J, leaving 11 bases between them. The CDR3 sequence is 15 residues long.

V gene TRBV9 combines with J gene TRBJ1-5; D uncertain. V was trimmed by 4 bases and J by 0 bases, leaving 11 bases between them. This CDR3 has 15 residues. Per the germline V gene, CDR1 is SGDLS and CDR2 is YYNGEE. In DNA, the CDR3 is TGTGCCAGCAGCCTATTAGACGGTAGCAATCAGCCCCAGCATTTT. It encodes CASSLLDGSNQPQHF.

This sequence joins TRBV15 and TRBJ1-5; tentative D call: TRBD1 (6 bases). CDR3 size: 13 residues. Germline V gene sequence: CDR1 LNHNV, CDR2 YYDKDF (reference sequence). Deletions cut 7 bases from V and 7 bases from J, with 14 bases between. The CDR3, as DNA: TGTGCCACCACAAACAGGGAGGAGCAGCCCCAGCATTTT. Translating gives CATTNREEQPQHF.

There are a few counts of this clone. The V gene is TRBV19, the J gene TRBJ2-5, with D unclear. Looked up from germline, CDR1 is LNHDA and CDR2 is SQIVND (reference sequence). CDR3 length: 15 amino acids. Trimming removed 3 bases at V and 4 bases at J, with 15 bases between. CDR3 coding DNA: TGTGCCAGTAGTATTACAGACTCGCAAAGAGAGACCCAGTACTTC. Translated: CASSITDSQRETQYF.

The CDR3 DNA is TGTGCCAGCAGCTATAGTGGGGTTGGGACGGAGACCCAGTACTTC. It encodes CASSYSGVGTETQYF. The V and J genes are TRBV9 and TRBJ2-5; D may match TRBD1 or TRBD2 (5 bases each). Germline CDR1 is SGDLS and CDR2 is YYNGEE. There are 15 residues in the CDR3. V dropped 4 bases and J dropped 5 bases, with 18 bases sitting between them.

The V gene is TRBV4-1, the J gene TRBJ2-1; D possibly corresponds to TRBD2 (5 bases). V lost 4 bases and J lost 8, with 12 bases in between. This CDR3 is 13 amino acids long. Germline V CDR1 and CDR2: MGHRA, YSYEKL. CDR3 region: CASSRLRVDEQFF. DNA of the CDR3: TGCGCCAGCAGCCGCCTGAGGGTGGATGAGCAGTTCTTC.

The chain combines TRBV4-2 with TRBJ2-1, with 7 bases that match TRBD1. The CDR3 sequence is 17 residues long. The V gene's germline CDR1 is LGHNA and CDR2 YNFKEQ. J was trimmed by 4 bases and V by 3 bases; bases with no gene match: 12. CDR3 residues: CASSQSRGRGSYNEQFF. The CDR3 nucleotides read TGTGCCAGCAGCCAGTCCAGGGGCAGGGGGTCGTACAATGAGCAGTTCTTC.

The CDR3 DNA reads as TGTGCCAGCAGTAGATCTTGGACTAGCGGGAAGGGGGGGACAGATACGCAGTATTTT. Its protein product is CASSRSWTSGKGGTDTQYF. The rearrangement uses TRBV6-6 and TRBJ2-3; 12 positions agree with TRBD2. The CDR3 spans 19 residues. The ends lost 5 bases at V and 3 bases at J; junction bases unmatched: 15. Germline V gene lookup returns CDR1 MNHNY and CDR2 SVGAGI (reference sequence).

CDR3 DNA sequence: TGTGCCAGTAGTCTACTAGCGGGGGCTAGCACAGATACGCAGTATTTT. Its translation: CASSLLAGASTDTQYF. The chain employs TRBV19 and TRBJ2-3, with 11 bases matching TRBD2. The CDR3 contains 16 residues. The germline V gene has CDR1 LNHDA and CDR2 SQIVND (reference sequence). Losses at the gene ends were 5 bases for V and 0 bases for J; bases not matched to a gene: 4.

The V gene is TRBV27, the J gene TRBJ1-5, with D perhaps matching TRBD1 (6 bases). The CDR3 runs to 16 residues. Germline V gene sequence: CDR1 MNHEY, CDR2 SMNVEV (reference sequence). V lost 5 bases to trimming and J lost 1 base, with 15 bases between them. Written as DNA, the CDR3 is TGTGCCAGCAGTCCCTTACAGGGAAAGAGCAATCAGCCCCAGCATTTT. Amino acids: CASSPLQGKSNQPQHF.

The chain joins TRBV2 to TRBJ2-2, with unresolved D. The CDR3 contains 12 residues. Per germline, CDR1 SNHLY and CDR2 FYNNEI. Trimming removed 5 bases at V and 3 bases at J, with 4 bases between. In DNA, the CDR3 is TGTGCCAGCAGTCCATACACCGGGGAGCTGTTTTTT. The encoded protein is CASSPYTGELFF.

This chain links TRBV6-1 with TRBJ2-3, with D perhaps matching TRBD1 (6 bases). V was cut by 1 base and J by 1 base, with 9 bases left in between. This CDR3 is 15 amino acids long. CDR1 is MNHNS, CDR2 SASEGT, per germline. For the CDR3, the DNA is TGTGCCAGCAGTGAAGTGGCAGGGGGCACAGATACGCAGTATTTT. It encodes CASSEVAGGTDTQYF.

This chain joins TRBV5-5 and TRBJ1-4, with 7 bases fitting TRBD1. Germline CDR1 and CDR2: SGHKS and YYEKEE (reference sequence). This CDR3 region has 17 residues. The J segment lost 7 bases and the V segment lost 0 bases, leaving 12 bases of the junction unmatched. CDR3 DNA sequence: TGTGCCAGCAGCTTGGAGGGGGCGCCCAGTCGGTTTGAAAAACTGTTTTTT. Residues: CASSLEGAPSRFEKLFF.